This T cell receptor (beta chain) was documented in a study of CD8+ T cells in alopecia areata. Study-level background: The drug, oral tofacitinib, was given to treated patients at 5 to 10 mg twice daily.

Extracted from the samples, RNA was reverse transcribed into cDNA to serve as the sequencing template. Generated by immunoSEQ multiplex PCR, the TCRdb table keeps only in-frame clones and is missing some. The table lists 90,000 to 150,000 clones, around 56% of them singletons. With V trimmed by 5 bases and J by 4 bases, 7 bases remained unmatched. The CDR3 is 14 amino acids. Looked up from germline, CDR1 is MNHEY and CDR2 is SVGAGI. Whole-study findings and limits: Significant decreases in scalp clonality and expanded CD8+ clones followed tofacitinib treatment. There were many expanded lesional clones persisting in scalp and blood during tofacitinib. For lesional scalp, especially alopecia totalis/universalis, clonality was higher than in normal scalp.

Indicated treatment: oral pan-JAK inhibitor, 5-10 mg twice daily. In this sample, this clone turned up a few times. Its specificity is not known. This clonotype was obtained from a human donor with alopecia areata. The chain recombines TRBV6-5 with TRBJ1-1; TRBD1 aligns across 7 bases. Sequencing was performed on CD4+ T cells sorted from blood, taken at week 4, from a patient treated with tofacitinib. The CDR3 nucleotides read TGTGCCAGCAGTGCGGACAGGTCGGGCACTGAAGCTTTCTTT. This sequence encodes CASSADRSGTEAFF.